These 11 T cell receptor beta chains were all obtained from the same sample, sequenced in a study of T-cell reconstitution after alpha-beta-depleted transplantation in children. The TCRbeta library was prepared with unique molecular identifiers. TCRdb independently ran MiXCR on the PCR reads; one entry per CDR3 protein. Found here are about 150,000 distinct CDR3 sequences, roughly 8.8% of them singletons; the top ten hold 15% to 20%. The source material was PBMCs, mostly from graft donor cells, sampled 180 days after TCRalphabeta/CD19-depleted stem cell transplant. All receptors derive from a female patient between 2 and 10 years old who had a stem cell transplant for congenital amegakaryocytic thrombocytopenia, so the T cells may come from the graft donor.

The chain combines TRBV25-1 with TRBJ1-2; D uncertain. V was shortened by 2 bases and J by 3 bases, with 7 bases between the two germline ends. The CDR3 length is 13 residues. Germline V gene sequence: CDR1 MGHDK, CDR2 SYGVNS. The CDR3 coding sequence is TGTGCCAGCAGTGAACGGGGAGACTATGGCTACACCTTC. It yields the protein CASSERGDYGYTF.

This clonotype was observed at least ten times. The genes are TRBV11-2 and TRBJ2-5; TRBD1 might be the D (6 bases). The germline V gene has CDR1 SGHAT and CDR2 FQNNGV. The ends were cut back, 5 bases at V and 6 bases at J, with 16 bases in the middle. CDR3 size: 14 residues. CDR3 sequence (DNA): TGTGCCAGCAGCGAAGGACAGTTCGGAAAGACCCAGTACTTC. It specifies CASSEGQFGKTQYF.

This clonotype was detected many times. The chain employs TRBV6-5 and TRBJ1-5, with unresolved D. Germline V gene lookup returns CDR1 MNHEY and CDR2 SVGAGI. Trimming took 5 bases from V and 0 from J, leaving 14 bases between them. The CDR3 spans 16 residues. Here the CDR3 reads CASSPPGGFSNQPQHF. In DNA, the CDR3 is TGTGCCAGCAGTCCCCCAGGAGGGTTTAGCAATCAGCCCCAGCATTTT.

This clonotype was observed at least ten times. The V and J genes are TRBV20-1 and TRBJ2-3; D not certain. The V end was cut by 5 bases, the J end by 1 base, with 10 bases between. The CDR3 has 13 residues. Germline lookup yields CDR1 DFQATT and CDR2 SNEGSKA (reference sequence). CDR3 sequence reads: CSACSGGTDTQYF. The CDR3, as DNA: TGCAGTGCTTGCTCCGGTGGCACAGATACGCAGTATTTT.

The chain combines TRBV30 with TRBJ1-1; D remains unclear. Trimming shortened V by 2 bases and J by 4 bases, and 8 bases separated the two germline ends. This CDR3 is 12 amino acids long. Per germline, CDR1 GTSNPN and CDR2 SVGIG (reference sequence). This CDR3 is CAWSLEGTEAFF. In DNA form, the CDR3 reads TGTGCCTGGAGTTTGGAGGGCACTGAAGCTTTCTTT.

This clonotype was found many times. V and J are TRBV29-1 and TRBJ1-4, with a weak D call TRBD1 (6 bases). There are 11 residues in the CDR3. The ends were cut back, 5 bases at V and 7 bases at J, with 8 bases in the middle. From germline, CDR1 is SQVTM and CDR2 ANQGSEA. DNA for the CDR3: TGCAGCGTTAGGACAGCTGAAAAACTGTTTTTT. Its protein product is CSVRTAEKLFF.

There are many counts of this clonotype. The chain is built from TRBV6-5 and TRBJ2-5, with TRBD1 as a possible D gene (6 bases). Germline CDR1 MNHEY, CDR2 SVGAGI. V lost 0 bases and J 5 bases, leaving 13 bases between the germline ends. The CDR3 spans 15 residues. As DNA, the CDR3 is TGTGCCAGCAGTTACTCTGGGGGCGGAGGTGAGACCCAGTACTTC. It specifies CASSYSGGGGETQYF.

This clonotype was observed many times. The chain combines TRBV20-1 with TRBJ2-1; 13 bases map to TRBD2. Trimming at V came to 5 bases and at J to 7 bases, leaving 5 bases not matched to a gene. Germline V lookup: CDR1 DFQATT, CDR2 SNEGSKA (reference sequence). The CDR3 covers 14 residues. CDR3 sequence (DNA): TGCAGTGCTCCGGGACTAGCGGGGAATAATGAGCAGTTCTTC. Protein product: CSAPGLAGNNEQFF.

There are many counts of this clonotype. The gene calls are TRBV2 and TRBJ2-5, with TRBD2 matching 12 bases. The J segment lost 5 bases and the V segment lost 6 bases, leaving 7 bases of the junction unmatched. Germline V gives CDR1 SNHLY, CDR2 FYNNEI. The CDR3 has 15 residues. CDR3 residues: CASSKTSGSAETQYF. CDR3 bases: TGTGCCAGCAGCAAGACTAGCGGGAGTGCGGAGACCCAGTACTTC.

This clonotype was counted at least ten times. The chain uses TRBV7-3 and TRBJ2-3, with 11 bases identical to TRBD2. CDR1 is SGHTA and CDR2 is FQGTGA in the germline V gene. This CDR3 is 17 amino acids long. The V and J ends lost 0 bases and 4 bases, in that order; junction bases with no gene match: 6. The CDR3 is CASSLTHSGRAADTQYF. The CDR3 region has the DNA TGTGCCAGCAGCTTAACTCATAGCGGGAGGGCCGCAGATACGCAGTATTTT.

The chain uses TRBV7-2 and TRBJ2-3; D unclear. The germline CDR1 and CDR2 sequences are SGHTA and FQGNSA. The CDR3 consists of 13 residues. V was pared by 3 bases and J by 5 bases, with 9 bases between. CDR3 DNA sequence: TGTGCCAGCAGCTTGATAGACTTAGATACGCAGTATTTT. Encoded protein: CASSLIDLDTQYF.